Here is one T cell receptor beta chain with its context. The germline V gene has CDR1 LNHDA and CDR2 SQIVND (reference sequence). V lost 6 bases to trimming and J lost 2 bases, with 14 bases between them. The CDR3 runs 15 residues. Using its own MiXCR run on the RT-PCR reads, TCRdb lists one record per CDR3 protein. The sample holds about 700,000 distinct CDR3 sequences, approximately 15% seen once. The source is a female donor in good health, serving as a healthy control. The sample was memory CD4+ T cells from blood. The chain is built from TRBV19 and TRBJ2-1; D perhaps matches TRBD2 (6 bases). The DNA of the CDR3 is TGTGCCAGTAGCCGGGAGAAGGGTGCCTACAATGAGCAGTTCTTC. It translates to CASSREKGAYNEQFF.